One sample yielded the 25 T cell receptor beta chains listed below, sequenced in a study of graft-versus-host responses after intestinal transplantation. The protocol was immunoSEQ multiplex PCR, while the TCRdb copy is restricted to in-frame clones and leaves out a portion. The sample gives around 120,000 clones, roughly 95% of which show up once; over 2.5% is in the top ten. Their antigens remain unidentified. Source: unstimulated CD8+ T cells sorted from spleen or lymph node cells, taken before intestinal transplant. The receptors were sampled from a human donor who received an intestinal transplant.

This sequence joins TRBV27 and TRBJ2-7, with TRBD2 matching 10 bases. Germline CDR1 is MNHEY and CDR2 is SMNVEV (reference sequence). V lost 6 bases and J lost 2; bases outside the gene matches: 7. The CDR3 has 15 residues. The CDR3 is CASSAVLAGAYEQYF. CDR3 in DNA: TGTGCCAGCAGCGCCGTCCTAGCGGGAGCCTACGAGCAGTACTTC.

The rearrangement links TRBV7-8 to TRBJ2-3; D may match TRBD1 or TRBD2 (5 bases each). The CDR3 loop spans 14 amino acids. Trimming shortened V by 3 bases and J by 4 bases, and 11 bases separated the two germline ends. Germline loops: CDR1 SGHVS, CDR2 FQNEAQ. CDR3 DNA sequence: TGTGCCAGCAGCTTGATCGAGGGGTCAGATACGCAGTATTTT. Translation gives CASSLIEGSDTQYF.

The rearrangement uses TRBV4-1 and TRBJ1-2; D is unclear. V was shortened by 4 bases and J by 4 bases, with 10 bases between the two germline ends. CDR1 and CDR2 (germline): MGHRA, YSYEKL. The CDR3 has 13 residues. The CDR3 DNA is TGCGCCAGCAGCCCCGGACGGCCCTATGGCTACACCTTC. The encoded protein is CASSPGRPYGYTF.

V gene TRBV5-1 combines with J gene TRBJ2-7; D remains ambiguous. This CDR3 is built from 14 residues. The V end lost 2 bases, the J end lost 0 bases, and 9 bases lay between the germline ends. Germline-derived CDR1 and CDR2 are SGHRS and YFSETQ. The CDR3 DNA reads TGCGCCAGCAGCTTAGGGCAGAGCTCCTACGAGCAGTACTTC. Its protein product is CASSLGQSSYEQYF.

The V call is TRBV5-5, the J call TRBJ2-7, with D possibly being TRBD1 (5 bases). V shed 0 bases and J shed 3 bases, with 10 bases lying between them. The CDR3 extends over 14 amino acids. The germline CDR1 and CDR2 sequences are SGHKS and YYEKEE (reference sequence). The CDR3 sequence is CASSLGQRVYEQYF. CDR3 DNA: TGTGCCAGCAGCTTGGGACAGAGAGTCTACGAGCAGTACTTC.

This chain joins TRBV9 and TRBJ1-4; possible D gene TRBD1, 5 bases. Germline values: CDR1 SGDLS, CDR2 YYNGEE. V lost 3 bases and J lost 2, with 11 bases in between. The CDR3 contains 15 residues. CDR3 sequence (DNA): TGTGCCAGCAGCGGGACGGGACGGACTAATGAAAAACTGTTTTTT. Its protein is CASSGTGRTNEKLFF.

CDR3 nucleotide sequence: TGTGCCAGCAGTGCCCGTGAAAGCGGGAGGGCCCCAGATACGCAGTATTTT. Translated: CASSARESGRAPDTQYF. The rearrangement joins TRBV6-1 to TRBJ2-3, with 10 bases that match TRBD2. The V gene end was trimmed by 4 bases and the J gene end by 4 bases; junction bases not matched to a gene: 11. This CDR3 is 17 amino acids long. In germline, CDR1 is MNHNS, CDR2 SASEGT.

This chain links TRBV5-1 with TRBJ2-3; weak D call: TRBD1 (6 bases). The length of the CDR3 is 15 residues. Germline V gene lookup returns CDR1 SGHRS and CDR2 YFSETQ. V was cut by 3 bases and J by 6 bases, with 17 bases left in between. The CDR3 protein is CASSSQPGQEDTQYF. DNA of the CDR3: TGCGCCAGCAGCTCGCAACCGGGACAAGAGGATACGCAGTATTTT.

V is TRBV10-3 and J is TRBJ2-2; 9 bases align to TRBD1. The CDR3 consists of 14 residues. Germline loops: CDR1 ENHRY, CDR2 SYGVKD. V lost 7 bases to trimming and J lost 5 bases; unmatched junction nucleotides: 5. CDR3 protein: CAIKDRGGTGELFF. The CDR3 region has the DNA TGTGCCATCAAAGACAGGGGGGGGACCGGGGAGCTGTTTTTT.

The chain has TRBV9 and TRBJ2-7; perhaps TRBD2 as D (6 bases). Germline V gene sequence: CDR1 SGDLS, CDR2 YYNGEE. V gave up 0 bases and J gave up 6 bases, with 13 bases separating them. The CDR3 loop spans 14 amino acids. CDR3 loop: CASSVAGAGGEQYF. The CDR3, as DNA: TGTGCCAGCAGCGTAGCGGGCGCCGGGGGCGAGCAGTACTTC.

This sequence joins TRBV2 and TRBJ2-3; 7 bases map to TRBD2. With V trimmed by 9 bases and J by 5 bases, 8 bases remained unmatched. The length of the CDR3 is 13 residues. Germline lookup yields CDR1 SNHLY and CDR2 FYNNEI. Here the CDR3 DNA reads TGTGCCAGAACTAGCGCCCTAGAAGATACGCAGTATTTT. The encoded protein is CARTSALEDTQYF.

This clone has a single count. This chain uses TRBV5-5 with TRBJ1-2, with D perhaps TRBD1 (5 bases). CDR1 is SGHKS and CDR2 is YYEKEE in the germline V gene (reference sequence). The CDR3 is 19 residues long. Trimming took 0 bases from V and 0 from J, leaving 21 bases between them. DNA of the CDR3: TGTGCCAGCAGCTTGGTCCGAAGGACCGCGGGGCCTCCTAACTATGGCTACACCTTC. Amino acid sequence: CASSLVRRTAGPPNYGYTF.

V usage is TRBV5-1 and J usage is TRBJ1-2; possibly TRBD1 for D (6 bases). Germline CDR1 is SGHRS and CDR2 is YFSETQ. V lost 0 bases and J lost 4, with 16 bases in between. This CDR3 region has 16 residues. The CDR3 is CASSLATGTLAYGYTF. DNA for the CDR3: TGCGCCAGCAGCTTGGCCACAGGGACTCTAGCCTATGGCTACACCTTC.

The chain carries TRBV27 and TRBJ2-7; no reliable D call. The germline V gene has CDR1 MNHEY and CDR2 SMNVEV (reference sequence). Trimming pared 5 bases from V and 3 bases from J, leaving 23 bases between. CDR3 length: 17 residues. DNA for the CDR3: TGTGCCAGCAGTAATAAGTTCGTCGGTTCGTACTACTACGAGCAGTACTTC. Translating it yields CASSNKFVGSYYYEQYF.

The chain carries TRBV4-2 and TRBJ2-7; 7 nucleotides match TRBD1. The CDR3 length is 15 residues. The J segment lost 4 bases and the V segment lost 4 bases, leaving 10 bases of the junction unmatched. Looked up from germline, CDR1 is LGHNA and CDR2 is YNFKEQ. Here the CDR3 reads CASSPSGTAGYEQYF. The CDR3 bases are TGTGCCAGCAGCCCCTCTGGGACAGCTGGTTACGAGCAGTACTTC.

The chain joins TRBV28 to TRBJ2-7, with a tentative D call TRBD2 (6 bases). Between the trimmed V and J ends, which lost 2 bases and 7 bases, there was a span of 12 bases. The CDR3 is made up of 13 amino acids. The germline V gene encodes CDR1 MDHEN and CDR2 SYDVKM. CDR3 sequence reads: CASSLGSGDEQYF. CDR3 coding DNA: TGTGCCAGCAGTTTAGGTTCGGGGGATGAGCAGTACTTC.

The rearrangement joins TRBV4-1 to TRBJ2-1; D possibly corresponds to TRBD1 (6 bases). CDR1 MGHRA and CDR2 YSYEKL come from the germline V gene. The CDR3 extends over 15 amino acids. V was clipped by 1 base and J by 0 bases, with 7 bases between them. The chain's CDR3 is CASSQARGSYNEQFF. The CDR3 nucleotides are TGCGCCAGCAGCCAAGCCAGGGGCTCCTACAATGAGCAGTTCTTC.

The gene calls are TRBV9 and TRBJ2-1, with D tentatively TRBD1 (6 bases). The V end lost 4 bases, the J end lost 0 bases, and 14 bases lay between the germline ends. This CDR3 comprises 16 residues. Germline CDR1 SGDLS, CDR2 YYNGEE. CDR3 protein: CASSINRVSSYNEQFF. In DNA form, the CDR3 reads TGTGCCAGCAGCATAAACAGGGTGAGCTCCTACAATGAGCAGTTCTTC.

In DNA, the CDR3 is TGTGCGGCAGGGCCGGGGCGGGAACTGTTTTTT. Translation gives CAAGPGRELFF. This chain joins TRBV25-1 and TRBJ1-4; D may be TRBD1 (5 bases). This CDR3 has 11 amino acids. Germline V gene lookup returns CDR1 MGHDK and CDR2 SYGVNS.

V is TRBV5-1 and J is TRBJ1-1, with D tentatively TRBD1 (6 bases). CDR1 and CDR2 from the germline V gene are SGHRS and YFSETQ. Trimming left V 1 base short and J 1 base short, with 11 bases between. The CDR3 has 15 amino acids. The CDR3: CASSLLRGQNTEAFF. DNA for the CDR3: TGCGCCAGCAGCTTGTTAAGGGGACAGAACACTGAAGCTTTCTTT.

The chain is built from TRBV18 and TRBJ2-5, with 12 bases identical to TRBD2. The length of the CDR3 is 15 residues. Germline loops: CDR1 KGHSH, CDR2 LQKENI. V trimming: 3 bases; J trimming: 5 bases; junction bases outside the gene matches: 4. This chain's CDR3 is CASSPGLAGRETQYF. As DNA, the CDR3 is TGTGCCAGCTCACCCGGACTAGCGGGAAGGGAGACCCAGTACTTC.

CDR3: CASSFRDRPPGTSPLEQFF. In DNA form, the CDR3 reads TGTGCCAGCAGTTTCCGGGACAGACCTCCCGGGACTAGCCCTTTGGAGCAGTTCTTC. V and J are TRBV28 and TRBJ2-1; 9 nucleotides match TRBD2. This CDR3 comprises 19 residues. V was pared by 3 bases and J by 10 bases, with 22 bases of the junction left unmatched. The V gene's germline CDR1 is MDHEN and CDR2 SYDVKM.

V is TRBV2 and J is TRBJ1-3, with D unresolved. This CDR3 has 15 amino acids. V was trimmed by 6 bases and J by 0 bases, leaving 12 bases between them. Germline V gene lookup returns CDR1 SNHLY and CDR2 FYNNEI. The CDR3 bases are TGTGCCAGCAGGTTTTCAGGTTACTCTGGAAACACCATATATTTT. Translation gives CASRFSGYSGNTIYF.

CDR3 in amino acids: CASSLLTDYNEQFF. The CDR3 DNA is TGTGCCAGCAGTTTACTTACAGACTACAATGAGCAGTTCTTC. The chain carries TRBV27 and TRBJ2-1; D ambiguous. Per germline, CDR1 MNHEY and CDR2 SMNVEV (reference sequence). The CDR3 consists of 14 residues. The V gene lost 2 bases and the J gene lost 3 bases, with 8 bases spanning the gap.

The V call is TRBV7-3, the J call TRBJ2-3; TRBD1 or TRBD2 may be the D gene (5 bases each). The CDR3 is made up of 13 amino acids. Germline-derived CDR1 and CDR2 are SGHTA and FQGTGA. V lost 0 bases and J lost 4, with 5 bases in between. CDR3 loop: CASSLTGADTQYF. In DNA form, the CDR3 reads TGTGCCAGCAGCTTAACGGGGGCAGATACGCAGTATTTT.